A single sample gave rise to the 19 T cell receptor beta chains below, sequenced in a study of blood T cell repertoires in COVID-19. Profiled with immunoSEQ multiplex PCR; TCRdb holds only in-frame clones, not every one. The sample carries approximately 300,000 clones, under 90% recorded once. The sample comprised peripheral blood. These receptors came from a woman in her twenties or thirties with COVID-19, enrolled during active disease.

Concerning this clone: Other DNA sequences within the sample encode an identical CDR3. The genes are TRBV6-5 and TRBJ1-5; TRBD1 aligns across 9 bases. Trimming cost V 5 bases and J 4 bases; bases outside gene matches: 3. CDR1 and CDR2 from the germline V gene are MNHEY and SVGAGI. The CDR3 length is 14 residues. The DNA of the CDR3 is TGTGCCAGCAGTCGGGACAGGGTGAATCAGCCCCAGCATTTT. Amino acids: CASSRDRVNQPQHF.

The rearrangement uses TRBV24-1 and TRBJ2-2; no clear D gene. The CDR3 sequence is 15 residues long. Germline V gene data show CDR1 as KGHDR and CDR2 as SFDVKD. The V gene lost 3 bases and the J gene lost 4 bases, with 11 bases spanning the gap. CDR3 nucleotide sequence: TGTGCCACCAGTGATAAAGGAGTTACCACCGGGGAGCTGTTTTTT. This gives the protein CATSDKGVTTGELFF.

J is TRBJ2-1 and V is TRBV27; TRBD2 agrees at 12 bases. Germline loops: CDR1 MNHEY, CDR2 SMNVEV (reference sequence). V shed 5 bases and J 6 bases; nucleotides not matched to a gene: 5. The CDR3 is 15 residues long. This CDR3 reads CASSQGLAGTNEQFF. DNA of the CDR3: TGTGCCAGCAGTCAGGGACTAGCGGGTACCAATGAGCAGTTCTTC.

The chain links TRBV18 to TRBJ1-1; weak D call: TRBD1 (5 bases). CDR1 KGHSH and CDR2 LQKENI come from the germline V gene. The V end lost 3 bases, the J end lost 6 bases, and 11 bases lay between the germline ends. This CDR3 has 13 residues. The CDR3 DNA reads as TGTGCCAGCTCACCCAGGACGGGGGCTGAAGCTTTCTTT. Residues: CASSPRTGAEAFF.

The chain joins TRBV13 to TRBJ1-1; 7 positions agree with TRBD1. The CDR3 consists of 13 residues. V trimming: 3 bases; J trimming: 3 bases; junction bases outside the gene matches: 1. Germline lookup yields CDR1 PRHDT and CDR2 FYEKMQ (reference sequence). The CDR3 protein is CASSFQGDTEAFF. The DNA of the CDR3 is TGTGCCAGCAGCTTCCAGGGGGACACTGAAGCTTTCTTT.

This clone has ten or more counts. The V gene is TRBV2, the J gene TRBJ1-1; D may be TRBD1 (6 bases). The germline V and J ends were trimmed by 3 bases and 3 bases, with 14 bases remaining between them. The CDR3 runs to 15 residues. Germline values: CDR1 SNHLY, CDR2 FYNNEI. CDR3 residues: CASSEWTGGYTEAFF. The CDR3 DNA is TGTGCCAGCAGTGAGTGGACTGGGGGCTACACTGAAGCTTTCTTT.

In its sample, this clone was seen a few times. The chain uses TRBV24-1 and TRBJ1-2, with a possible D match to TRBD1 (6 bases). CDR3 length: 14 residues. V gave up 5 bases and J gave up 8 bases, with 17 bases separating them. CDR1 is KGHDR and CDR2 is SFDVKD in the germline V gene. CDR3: CATSGKGRGGGYTF. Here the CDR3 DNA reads TGTGCCACCAGTGGAAAGGGCAGGGGTGGAGGCTACACCTTC.

CDR3 nucleotide sequence: TGTGCCAGCAGCTTAGGGAACCGGGGGACCTATGGCTACACCTTC. Translation gives CASSLGNRGTYGYTF. J is TRBJ1-2 and V is TRBV13; D is possibly TRBD1 (5 bases). V shed 0 bases and J shed 4 bases, with 12 bases lying between them. Germline V CDR1 and CDR2: PRHDT, FYEKMQ (reference sequence). The CDR3 loop spans 15 amino acids.

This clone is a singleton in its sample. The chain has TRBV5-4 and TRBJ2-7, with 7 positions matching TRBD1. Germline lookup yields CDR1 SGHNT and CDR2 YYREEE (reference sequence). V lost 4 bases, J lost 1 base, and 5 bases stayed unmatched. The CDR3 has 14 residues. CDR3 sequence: CASSPRQGSYEQYF. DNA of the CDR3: TGTGCCAGCAGCCCCCGACAGGGATCCTACGAGCAGTACTTC. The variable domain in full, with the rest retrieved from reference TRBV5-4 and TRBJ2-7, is ETGVTQSPTHLIKTRGQQVTLRCSSQSGHNTVSWYQQALGQGPQFIFQYYREEENGRGNFPPRFSGLQFPNYSSELNVNALELDDSALYLCASSPRQGSYEQYFGPGTRLTVT.

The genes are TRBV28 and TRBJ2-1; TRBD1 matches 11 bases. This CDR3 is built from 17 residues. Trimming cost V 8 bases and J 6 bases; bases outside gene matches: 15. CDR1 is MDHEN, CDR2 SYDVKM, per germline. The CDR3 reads CASGPLGQGAFSNEQFF. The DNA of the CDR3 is TGTGCCAGCGGTCCCTTAGGACAGGGGGCATTCTCCAATGAGCAGTTCTTC.

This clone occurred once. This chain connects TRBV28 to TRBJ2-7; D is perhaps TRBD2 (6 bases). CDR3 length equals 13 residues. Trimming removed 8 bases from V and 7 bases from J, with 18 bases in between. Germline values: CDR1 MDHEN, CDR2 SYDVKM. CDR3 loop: CASGSGSGVEQYV. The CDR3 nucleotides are TGTGCCAGCGGCTCGGGCTCGGGGGTTGAGCAGTACGTC.

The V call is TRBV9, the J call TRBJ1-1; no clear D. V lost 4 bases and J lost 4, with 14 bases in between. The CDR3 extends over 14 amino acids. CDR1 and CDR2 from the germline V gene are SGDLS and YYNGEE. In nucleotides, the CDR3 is TGTGCCAGCAGCTCCACGGGATTGGGCACTGAAGCTTTCTTT. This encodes CASSSTGLGTEAFF.

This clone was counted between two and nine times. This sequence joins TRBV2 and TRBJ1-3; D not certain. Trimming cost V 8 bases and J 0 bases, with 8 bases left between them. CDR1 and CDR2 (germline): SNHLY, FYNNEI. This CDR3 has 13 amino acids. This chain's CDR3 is CASRQDSGNTIYF. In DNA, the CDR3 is TGTGCCAGCCGGCAGGACTCTGGAAACACCATATATTTT.

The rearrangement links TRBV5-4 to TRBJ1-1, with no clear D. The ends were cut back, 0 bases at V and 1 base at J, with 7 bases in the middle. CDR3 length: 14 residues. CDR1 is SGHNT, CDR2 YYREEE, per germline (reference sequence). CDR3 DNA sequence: TGTGCCAGCAGCTTGGCCGGGAGGAACACTGAAGCTTTCTTT. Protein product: CASSLAGRNTEAFF. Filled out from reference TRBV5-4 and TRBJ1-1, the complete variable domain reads ETGVTQSPTHLIKTRGQQVTLRCSSQSGHNTVSWYQQALGQGPQFIFQYYREEENGRGNFPPRFSGLQFPNYSSELNVNALELDDSALYLCASSLAGRNTEAFFGQGTRLTVV.

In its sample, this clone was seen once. Written as DNA, the CDR3 is TGTGCCAGCAGCCCCGGGACAACTAATGAAAAACTGTTTTTT. Its translation is CASSPGTTNEKLFF. This chain joins TRBV3-1 (or the pseudogene TRBV3-2) and TRBJ1-4; D gene uncertain. CDR1 is LGHDT and CDR2 is YNNKEL in the germline V gene (reference sequence). Trimming took off 4 bases at V and 0 bases at J, with 6 bases between the two ends. CDR3 length: 14 amino acids.

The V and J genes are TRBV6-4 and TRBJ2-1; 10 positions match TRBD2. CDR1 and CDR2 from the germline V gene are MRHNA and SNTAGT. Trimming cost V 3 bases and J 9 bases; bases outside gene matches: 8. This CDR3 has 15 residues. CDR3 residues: CASSEGSSGGTEQFF. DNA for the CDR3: TGTGCCAGCAGTGAAGGGTCTAGCGGGGGCACTGAGCAGTTCTTC.

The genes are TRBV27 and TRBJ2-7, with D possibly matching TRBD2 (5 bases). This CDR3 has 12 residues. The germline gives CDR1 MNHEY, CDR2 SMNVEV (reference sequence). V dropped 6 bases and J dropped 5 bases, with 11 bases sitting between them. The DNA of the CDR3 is TGTGCCAGCAGCCGGGGATACGACGAGCAGTACTTC. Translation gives CASSRGYDEQYF.

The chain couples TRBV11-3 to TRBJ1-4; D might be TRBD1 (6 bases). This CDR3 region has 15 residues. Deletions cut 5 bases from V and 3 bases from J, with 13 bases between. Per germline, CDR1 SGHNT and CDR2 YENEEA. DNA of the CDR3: TGTGCCAGCAGCCCAACGGACAGTCCTAATGAAAAACTGTTTTTT. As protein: CASSPTDSPNEKLFF.

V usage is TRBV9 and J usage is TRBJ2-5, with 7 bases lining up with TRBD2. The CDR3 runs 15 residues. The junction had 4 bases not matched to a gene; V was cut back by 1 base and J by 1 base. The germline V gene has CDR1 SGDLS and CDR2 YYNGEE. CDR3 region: CASSVSGALQETQYF. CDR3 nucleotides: TGTGCCAGCAGCGTAAGCGGGGCCCTCCAAGAGACCCAGTACTTC.